Shown below are 27 T cell receptor beta chains from a single sample sequenced in a study of OX40 agonist ivuxolimab in advanced cancers. Profiled with immunoSEQ multiplex PCR; TCRdb holds only in-frame clones, not every one. The profile covers around 76,000 clones, with roughly 85% appearing a single time and about 0.57% taken by the ten largest. This material consisted of CD4+ or CD8+ T cells sorted from blood, taken in a trial of the OX40 agonist ivuxolimab. All receptors derive from an adult with an advanced solid tumor such as melanoma, head and neck, liver or kidney cancer.

The gene calls are TRBV19 and TRBJ1-1, with D maybe TRBD1 (6 bases). There are 14 residues in the CDR3. Germline lookup yields CDR1 LNHDA and CDR2 SQIVND (reference sequence). V lost 5 bases, J lost 4 bases, and 14 bases lay in between. CDR3 amino acids: CASSLWTDPTEAFF. The CDR3 DNA follows: TGTGCCAGTAGTCTGTGGACAGACCCCACTGAAGCTTTCTTT.

This chain links TRBV7-2 with TRBJ1-2; D is undetermined. Germline values: CDR1 SGHTA, CDR2 FQGNSA. CDR3 length: 12 residues. Trimming removed 5 bases from V and 8 bases from J, with 12 bases in between. The CDR3: CASSPFADGYTF. Here the CDR3 DNA reads TGTGCCAGCAGCCCATTCGCCGACGGCTACACCTTC.

This clone was seen only once. The chain combines TRBV4-2 with TRBJ1-5; D remains unclear. The CDR3 runs 14 residues. The V gene lost 4 bases and the J gene lost 0 bases, with 7 bases spanning the gap. Germline V CDR1 and CDR2: LGHNA, YNFKEQ. In DNA, the CDR3 is TGTGCCAGCAGCCCCCGGTATAGCAATCAGCCCCAGCATTTT. This sequence encodes CASSPRYSNQPQHF.

This rearrangement joins TRBV5-1 to TRBJ2-5; 12 bases match TRBD2. Germline V gene lookup returns CDR1 SGHRS and CDR2 YFSETQ. This CDR3 region has 16 residues. V dropped 3 bases and J dropped 5; count of bases not matched to a gene: 8. CDR3 protein: CASSSLTSGGSETQYF. DNA of the CDR3: TGCGCCAGCAGCTCCTTGACTAGCGGGGGAAGTGAGACCCAGTACTTC.

The chain recombines TRBV19 with TRBJ1-3; D is uncertain. The CDR3 loop spans 14 amino acids. The ends were cut back, 4 bases at V and 6 bases at J, with 13 bases in the middle. The germline gives CDR1 LNHDA, CDR2 SQIVND (reference sequence). CDR3 protein: CASSKRARENTIYF. CDR3 in DNA: TGTGCCAGTAGTAAACGGGCCAGAGAAAACACCATATATTTT.

This clone was recorded a few times. The chain couples TRBV12-5 to TRBJ1-4; no clear D. Germline values: CDR1 LGHNT, CDR2 FRNRAP. Trimming pared 2 bases from V and 4 bases from J, leaving 11 bases between. This CDR3 has 15 amino acids. DNA of the CDR3: TGTGCTAGTGGTTTGAGTTGGCAAGGTAATGAAAAACTGTTTTTT. This translates into CASGLSWQGNEKLFF.

The chain recombines TRBV5-1 with TRBJ2-7, with D unclear. The CDR3 runs 14 residues. Trimming removed 4 bases at V and 2 bases at J, with 13 bases between. Germline CDR1 is SGHRS and CDR2 is YFSETQ. CDR3 residues: CASSLGFSTYEQYF. The CDR3 bases are TGCGCCAGCAGCCTCGGCTTCTCTACCTACGAGCAGTACTTC.

The chain carries TRBV19 and TRBJ2-5; perhaps TRBD1 as D (6 bases). CDR1 LNHDA and CDR2 SQIVND come from the germline V gene (reference sequence). V was trimmed by 6 bases and J by 8 bases, leaving 16 bases between them. CDR3 size: 13 residues. The CDR3 DNA reads TGTGCCAGTAGCCTCGCCCGGGACACCACCCAGTACTTC. Encoded protein: CASSLARDTTQYF. The complete variable domain, with remaining parts taken from reference TRBV19 and TRBJ2-5, reads DGGITQSPKYLFRKEGQNVTLSCEQNLNHDAMYWYRQDPGQGLRLIYYSQIVNDFQKGDIAEGYSVSREKKESFPLTVTSAQKNPTAFYLCASSLARDTTQYFGPGTRLLVL.

V and J are TRBV5-1 and TRBJ2-7; TRBD2 agrees at 7 bases. The ends lost 0 bases at V and 0 bases at J; junction bases unmatched: 3. The CDR3 totals 15 residues. Per the germline V gene, CDR1 is SGHRS and CDR2 is YFSETQ. CDR3 sequence: CASSLAASGSYEQYF. CDR3 nucleotide sequence: TGCGCCAGCAGCTTGGCGGCTAGCGGCTCCTACGAGCAGTACTTC.

The V gene is TRBV9, the J gene TRBJ1-2; no firm D call. Trimming took 3 bases from V and 1 from J, leaving 7 bases between them. The germline V gene has CDR1 SGDLS and CDR2 YYNGEE. CDR3 length: 13 amino acids. The CDR3 nucleotides are TGTGCCAGCAGCGCAGGATTTAACTATGGCTACACCTTC. Protein: CASSAGFNYGYTF.

The chain couples TRBV11-2 to TRBJ2-7; 8 positions agree with TRBD1. The CDR3 covers 13 residues. CDR1 and CDR2 (germline): SGHAT, FQNNGV. With 7 bases clipped from V and 7 bases from J, the junction kept 9 bases outside the gene matches. This CDR3 is CASTPQGAGEQYF. CDR3 coding DNA: TGTGCCAGCACCCCTCAGGGGGCGGGAGAGCAGTACTTC.

The chain links TRBV5-1 to TRBJ2-3; tentative D call: TRBD2 (5 bases). Germline values: CDR1 SGHRS, CDR2 YFSETQ. The CDR3 is 14 amino acids. V lost 0 bases, J lost 4 bases, and 9 bases lay in between. The CDR3: CASSLVSEADTQYF. CDR3 bases: TGCGCCAGCAGCTTGGTTAGCGAGGCAGATACGCAGTATTTT.

CDR3 protein: CASSLRAGATDTQYF. The CDR3 coding sequence is TGTGCCAGCAGCTTGAGGGCGGGGGCCACAGATACGCAGTATTTT. The chain recombines TRBV5-4 with TRBJ2-3; possibly TRBD2 for D (7 bases). The CDR3 has 15 amino acids. V lost 1 base and J 2 bases, leaving 11 bases between the germline ends. Germline V CDR1 and CDR2: SGHNT, YYREEE (reference sequence).

The sample holds one count of this clone. The V gene is TRBV19, the J gene TRBJ1-4; 11 nucleotides agree with TRBD1. This CDR3 contains 15 residues. Germline trimming cut 4 bases from V and 6 bases from J; bases unmatched to any gene: 4. Germline V gives CDR1 LNHDA, CDR2 SQIVND (reference sequence). This chain's CDR3 is CASSSRDRGDEKLFF. Written as DNA, the CDR3 is TGTGCCAGTAGTAGCCGGGACAGGGGGGATGAAAAACTGTTTTTT.

The V and J genes are TRBV6-1 and TRBJ1-2, with a tentative D call TRBD1 (6 bases). CDR1 is MNHNS and CDR2 is SASEGT in the germline V gene. The CDR3 sequence is 12 residues long. The V end lost 8 bases, the J end lost 3 bases, and 10 bases lay between the germline ends. The CDR3 is CASADRHYGYTF. The CDR3 bases are TGTGCCAGCGCTGACAGGCACTATGGCTACACCTTC.

The V and J genes are TRBV6-6 and TRBJ1-4; unclear D gene. Looked up from germline, CDR1 is MNHNY and CDR2 is SVGAGI (reference sequence). The CDR3 loop spans 16 amino acids. The V and J ends lost 3 bases and 8 bases respectively, with 19 bases between them. The CDR3 nucleotides are TGTGCCAGCAGTTATGCCGTTAGGGTGGGAGGGGAAAAACTGTTTTTT. Its translation: CASSYAVRVGGEKLFF.

This chain connects TRBV14 to TRBJ1-4, with D possibly TRBD1 on 6 matching bases. In germline, CDR1 is SGHDN, CDR2 FVKESK. V was pared by 4 bases and J by 4 bases, with 13 bases between. CDR3 length: 15 residues. The CDR3, as DNA: TGTGCCAGCAGCCGAGGGGGTTCAGATAATGAAAAACTGTTTTTT. Its protein product is CASSRGGSDNEKLFF.

The gene calls are TRBV7-2 and TRBJ2-7; 9 bases map to TRBD1. V gave up 5 bases and J gave up 0 bases; unmatched junction bases: 11. The CDR3 length is 17 residues. The germline gives CDR1 SGHTA, CDR2 FQGNSA. Written as DNA, the CDR3 is TGTGCCAGCAGCCTTGAAGCGGGGACAGGGCTCTCCTACGAGCAGTACTTC. It translates to CASSLEAGTGLSYEQYF.

The CDR3 is CALGAGAKREQYF. The CDR3 bases are TGTGCCTTGGGGGCCGGGGCCAAAAGGGAGCAGTACTTC. The gene calls are TRBV30 and TRBJ2-5; TRBD1 is a possible D gene (6 bases). Trimming shortened V by 7 bases and J by 11 bases, and 23 bases separated the two germline ends. The CDR3 is 13 amino acids. Germline V gene lookup returns CDR1 GTSNPN and CDR2 SVGIG (reference sequence).

The chain couples TRBV18 to TRBJ1-1; tentative D call: TRBD1 (6 bases). V was trimmed by 5 bases and J by 1 base, leaving 14 bases between them. CDR3 length: 15 amino acids. Looked up from germline, CDR1 is KGHSH and CDR2 is LQKENI. This CDR3 reads CASSSLGGPNTEAFF. The CDR3 region has the DNA TGTGCCAGCTCATCCTTGGGGGGCCCGAACACTGAAGCTTTCTTT.

The chain links TRBV13 to TRBJ2-3; TRBD2 aligns across 12 bases. Germline trimming cut 4 bases from V and 2 bases from J; bases unmatched to any gene: 7. This CDR3 is 17 amino acids long. Germline assignment: CDR1 PRHDT and CDR2 FYEKMQ (reference sequence). CDR3 region: CASSSGLAGNPTDTQYF. CDR3 coding DNA: TGTGCCAGCAGCTCCGGACTAGCGGGGAACCCCACAGATACGCAGTATTTT.

This CDR3 reads CASAGQGSIDTQYF. Here the CDR3 DNA reads TGTGCCTCGGCGGGACAGGGGTCGATAGATACGCAGTATTTT. This sequence joins TRBV6-6 and TRBJ2-3; 10 nucleotides align to TRBD1. The germline CDR1 and CDR2 sequences are MNHNY and SVGAGI (reference sequence). This CDR3 is 14 amino acids long. The V gene end was trimmed by 11 bases and the J gene end by 5 bases; junction bases not matched to a gene: 10.

The gene calls are TRBV28 and TRBJ2-3; D gene uncertain. The CDR3 is 17 residues long. Trimming left V 3 bases short and J 0 bases short, with 16 bases between. The germline V gene encodes CDR1 MDHEN and CDR2 SYDVKM. Written as DNA, the CDR3 is TGTGCCAGCAGTTTGGTTGCGCCGACACAAAGCACAGATACGCAGTATTTT. Translating it yields CASSLVAPTQSTDTQYF.

This chain joins TRBV7-2 and TRBJ2-5; a weak D match, TRBD2 (5 bases). Germline V gene sequence: CDR1 SGHTA, CDR2 FQGNSA. With 2 bases removed from V and 5 bases from J, the gap between germline ends came to 15 bases. CDR3 length equals 15 residues. The CDR3 is CASSLQDDYAETQYF. In DNA form, the CDR3 reads TGTGCCAGCAGCTTACAGGACGACTACGCGGAGACCCAGTACTTC.

This rearrangement joins TRBV2 to TRBJ1-5; the D gene is possibly TRBD1 (5 bases). V shed 5 bases and J shed 2 bases, with 16 bases lying between them. This CDR3 spans 16 amino acids. From germline, CDR1 is SNHLY and CDR2 FYNNEI. CDR3 loop: CASSPRGVGGNQPQHF. For the CDR3, the DNA is TGTGCCAGCAGTCCTCGAGGGGTCGGTGGCAATCAGCCCCAGCATTTT. Complete variable domain (other parts from reference TRBV2 and TRBJ1-5): EPEVTQTPSHQVTQMGQEVILRCVPISNHLYFYWYRQILGQKVEFLVSFYNNEISEKSEIFDDQFSVERPDGSNFTLKIRSTKLEDSAMYFCASSPRGVGGNQPQHFGDGTRLSIL.

The genes are TRBV11-1 and TRBJ1-2; perhaps TRBD1 as D (6 bases). The germline V and J ends were trimmed by 5 bases and 2 bases, with 9 bases remaining between them. Germline V gene sequence: CDR1 SGHAT, CDR2 FQDESV (reference sequence). The CDR3 length is 13 residues. CDR3 coding DNA: TGTGCCAGCAGCCGGGACACAAACTATGGCTACACCTTC. It specifies CASSRDTNYGYTF.

V gene TRBV7-8 combines with J gene TRBJ1-4; maybe TRBD1 (6 bases). V was cut by 5 bases and J by 5 bases, with 15 bases left in between. The CDR3 is made up of 15 amino acids. Germline lookup yields CDR1 SGHVS and CDR2 FQNEAQ. In nucleotides, the CDR3 is TGTGCCAGCAGCCCCTTGGGGGCTCAAAATGAAAAACTGTTTTTT. Its translation is CASSPLGAQNEKLFF. Drawing the rest from reference TRBV7-8 and TRBJ1-4, the complete variable domain is GAGVSQSPRYKVAKRGQDVALRCDPISGHVSLFWYQQALGQGPEFLTYFQNEAQLDKSGLPSDRFFAERPEGSVSTLKIQRTQQEDSAVYLCASSPLGAQNEKLFFGSGTQLSVL.